Below, 29 T cell receptor beta chains from the same sample are listed, as sequenced in a study of neoadjuvant anti-PD-1 for oral cavity cancer. Some clones are missing from TCRdb's copy, which holds only in-frame ones; the method was immunoSEQ multiplex PCR. Of tens of thousands of clones in the sample, roughly four fifths were seen once. The sequences come from PBMCs, collected before nivolumab (anti-PD-1) treatment. Every receptor here comes from a person aged 40 to 85 with oral cavity squamous cell carcinoma.

V and J are TRBV5-1 and TRBJ2-7; 11 bases fit TRBD2. CDR3 length: 15 residues. Trimming took 4 bases from V and 2 from J; bases not matched to a gene: 5. The germline V gene encodes CDR1 SGHRS and CDR2 YFSETQ. CDR3 in DNA: TGCGCCAGCAGCCTCACTAGCGGGGGAACCTACGAGCAGTACTTC. Translated, it gives CASSLTSGGTYEQYF.

The chain has TRBV29-1 and TRBJ2-1; 7 positions agree with TRBD1. The junction had 5 bases not matched to a gene; V was cut back by 6 bases and J by 0 bases. The CDR3 totals 14 residues. CDR1 and CDR2 from the germline V gene are SQVTM and ANQGSEA. CDR3 bases: TGCAGCGTCATTACAGGGGACTCCTACAATGAGCAGTTCTTC. Translating gives CSVITGDSYNEQFF.

This clone is a singleton in its sample. The V call is TRBV30, the J call TRBJ1-5; 12 nucleotides align to TRBD1. Trimming removed 2 bases from V and 6 bases from J; junction bases left unmatched: 5. The germline V gene encodes CDR1 GTSNPN and CDR2 SVGIG (reference sequence). This CDR3 comprises 15 residues. The CDR3 coding sequence is TGTGCCTGGAGTCAGGGACAGGGGGCGGGTCAGCCCCAGCATTTT. Protein sequence: CAWSQGQGAGQPQHF.

Only one count was recorded for this clone. This rearrangement joins TRBV7-9 to TRBJ1-5; no reliable D call. The V and J ends lost 1 base and 0 bases respectively, with 13 bases between them. CDR3 length: 17 residues. Germline lookup yields CDR1 SEHNR and CDR2 FQNEAQ (reference sequence). CDR3 coding DNA: TGTGCCAGCAGCTTAGGCGCTCAGACTTCTAGCAATCAGCCCCAGCATTTT. Translated, it gives CASSLGAQTSSNQPQHF.

The rearrangement links TRBV7-8 to TRBJ1-1, with D unresolved. The CDR3 extends over 13 amino acids. Deletions cut 3 bases from V and 0 bases from J, with 5 bases between. Per germline, CDR1 SGHVS and CDR2 FQNEAQ. The CDR3 protein is CASSFSLNTEAFF. In DNA, the CDR3 is TGTGCCAGCAGCTTCAGCCTGAACACTGAAGCTTTCTTT. Looking up the rest from reference TRBV7-8 and TRBJ1-1 gives the full variable domain: GAGVSQSPRYKVAKRGQDVALRCDPISGHVSLFWYQQALGQGPEFLTYFQNEAQLDKSGLPSDRFFAERPEGSVSTLKIQRTQQEDSAVYLCASSFSLNTEAFFGQGTRLTVV.

The V and J genes are TRBV5-6 and TRBJ2-4, with 7 positions matching TRBD2. V gave up 3 bases and J gave up 1 base; unmatched junction bases: 1. The CDR3 is made up of 14 amino acids. In germline, CDR1 is SGHDT, CDR2 YYEEEE. The CDR3: CASSSGGAKNIQYF. Written as DNA, the CDR3 is TGTGCCAGCAGCTCCGGGGGGGCCAAAAACATTCAGTACTTC.

J is TRBJ2-1 and V is TRBV10-3, with 8 nucleotides matching TRBD2. The germline gives CDR1 ENHRY, CDR2 SYGVKD. This CDR3 is built from 16 residues. Unmatched junction bases numbered 9, after V lost 0 bases and J lost 8 bases. Written as DNA, the CDR3 is TGTGCCATCAGTGAGTCGGATGCCGGGAGGGCCGATGAGCAGTTCTTC. It specifies CAISESDAGRADEQFF.

Comment on this clone: At one end, the junction sequence differs from germline, possibly due to a read error. The chain uses TRBV20-1 and TRBJ2-1; possibly TRBD2 for D (6 bases). CDR1 is DFQATT and CDR2 is SNEGSKA in the germline V gene (reference sequence). The CDR3 has 11 amino acids. The CDR3 nucleotides read TGCAGTGCTATGAATTATCCCAGGGAGGTCTTC. Amino acid sequence: CSAMNYPREVF.

V gene TRBV19 combines with J gene TRBJ1-1, with D uncertain. Per germline, CDR1 LNHDA and CDR2 SQIVND (reference sequence). The V end was cut by 3 bases, the J end by 2 bases, with 13 bases between. The CDR3 is made up of 15 amino acids. CDR3 in DNA: TGTGCCAGTAGTATGATCCGGCAGACAAACACTGAAGCTTTCTTT. Its translation is CASSMIRQTNTEAFF.

This chain links TRBV4-1 with TRBJ1-4; D gene uncertain. Looked up from germline, CDR1 is MGHRA and CDR2 is YSYEKL. Deletions cut 1 base from V and 7 bases from J, with 4 bases between. The CDR3 covers 12 residues. Written as DNA, the CDR3 is TGCGCCAGCAGCCAAGTGTTTGAAAAACTGTTTTTT. As protein: CASSQVFEKLFF.

The genes are TRBV7-9 and TRBJ2-1, with 9 bases identical to TRBD2. V dropped 5 bases and J dropped 4; count of bases not matched to a gene: 6. The CDR3 consists of 15 residues. Germline V gene sequence: CDR1 SEHNR, CDR2 FQNEAQ (reference sequence). CDR3 bases: TGTGCCAGCAGCCTCCCCCTAGCGGGGTACAATGAGCAGTTCTTC. Translating it yields CASSLPLAGYNEQFF.

V and J are TRBV5-1 and TRBJ2-2; D may correspond to TRBD1 or TRBD2 (5 bases each). CDR1 is SGHRS and CDR2 is YFSETQ in the germline V gene. The length of the CDR3 is 16 residues. V was clipped by 0 bases and J by 6 bases, with 15 bases between them. The CDR3 nucleotides read TGCGCCAGCAGCTTGGCCGAACTCTCGGGGCCCGGGGAGCTGTTTTTT. Encoded protein: CASSLAELSGPGELFF.

The V gene is TRBV10-3, the J gene TRBJ1-1; D gene ambiguous. Per germline, CDR1 ENHRY and CDR2 SYGVKD. The CDR3 has 14 residues. V was trimmed by 2 bases and J by 5 bases, leaving 12 bases between them. This CDR3 is CAISEIGRKTEAFF. In DNA, the CDR3 is TGTGCCATCAGTGAGATTGGAAGGAAGACTGAAGCTTTCTTT.

The chain recombines TRBV9 with TRBJ2-3; TRBD2 agrees at 8 bases. The CDR3 is 15 amino acids. The V segment lost 4 bases and the J segment 0 bases; nucleotides outside the gene matches: 4. The germline V gene encodes CDR1 SGDLS and CDR2 YYNGEE. The CDR3 DNA reads TGTGCCAGCAGCACTAGCGGCACTAGCACAGATACGCAGTATTTT. Protein sequence: CASSTSGTSTDTQYF.

The V gene is TRBV5-6, the J gene TRBJ2-7; D gene uncertain. Germline CDR1 and CDR2: SGHDT and YYEEEE. The length of the CDR3 is 14 residues. V was clipped by 0 bases and J by 0 bases, with 7 bases between them. The CDR3 nucleotides are TGTGCCAGCAGCTTGGGGGGTTACTCCTACGAGCAGTACTTC. Translated, it gives CASSLGGYSYEQYF.

Remarks on this clone: Other DNA sequences from this sample encode an identical CDR3 as well. The gene calls are TRBV6-1 and TRBJ1-5; D not certain. CDR1 MNHNS and CDR2 SASEGT come from the germline V gene. The CDR3 runs 14 residues. Trimming stripped 2 bases from V and 5 bases from J, with 10 bases between. CDR3 loop: CASSENSPHQPQHF. DNA for the CDR3: TGTGCCAGCAGTGAAAACAGTCCTCATCAGCCCCAGCATTTT.

As DNA, the CDR3 is TGTGCCAGCAGCGCCTCAGGGATTGAAAAACTGTTTTTT. Translating gives CASSASGIEKLFF. J is TRBJ1-4 and V is TRBV7-2; TRBD1 might be the D (5 bases). The ends were cut back, 5 bases at V and 7 bases at J, with 11 bases in the middle. CDR3 length: 13 residues. Per the germline V gene, CDR1 is SGHTA and CDR2 is FQGNSA.

This clone was observed a few times. This chain links TRBV7-9 with TRBJ1-5; 10 positions match TRBD1. Trimming took 5 bases from V and 0 from J; bases not matched to a gene: 4. CDR1 is SEHNR and CDR2 is FQNEAQ in the germline V gene (reference sequence). This CDR3 is 16 amino acids long. In nucleotides, the CDR3 is TGTGCCAGCAGCCCCGGACAGGGGGATAGCAATCAGCCCCAGCATTTT. As protein: CASSPGQGDSNQPQHF.

The rearrangement joins TRBV5-1 to TRBJ2-6; 7 bases fit TRBD2. V lost 4 bases and J lost 0; bases outside the gene matches: 7. Germline V gene sequence: CDR1 SGHRS, CDR2 YFSETQ. The CDR3 totals 17 residues. CDR3 amino acids: CASSGWGLSSGANVLTF. The DNA for the CDR3 is TGCGCCAGCAGCGGGTGGGGACTATCCTCTGGGGCCAACGTCCTGACTTTC.

This rearrangement joins TRBV5-4 to TRBJ2-3, with unresolved D. This CDR3 has 12 residues. Germline assignment: CDR1 SGHNT and CDR2 YYREEE (reference sequence). With 4 bases removed from V and 5 bases from J, the gap between germline ends came to 8 bases. The CDR3 coding sequence is TGTGCCAGCAGCACAAGTGTAGATACGCAGTATTTT. Protein sequence: CASSTSVDTQYF.

V usage is TRBV10-3 and J usage is TRBJ2-5; 14 nucleotides match TRBD2. The CDR3 is made up of 16 amino acids. Trimming removed 10 bases from V and 3 bases from J; junction bases left unmatched: 10. Germline loops: CDR1 ENHRY, CDR2 SYGVKD. CDR3 coding DNA: TGTGCCACCAGGGAACCGGGACTAGCGGGAGAAGAGACCCAGTACTTC. Translation: CATREPGLAGEETQYF.

This chain joins TRBV6-5 and TRBJ1-4; weak D call: TRBD1 (6 bases). The V gene's germline CDR1 is MNHEY and CDR2 SVGAGI. Trimming pared 6 bases from V and 0 bases from J, leaving 8 bases between. This CDR3 is 14 amino acids long. DNA of the CDR3: TGTGCCAGCAGCTACAGGGCAACTAATGAAAAACTGTTTTTT. This sequence encodes CASSYRATNEKLFF.

J is TRBJ2-7 and V is TRBV10-1; 7 bases are shared with TRBD1. This CDR3 spans 13 amino acids. The V gene end was trimmed by 6 bases and the J gene end by 6 bases; junction bases not matched to a gene: 8. Germline V gives CDR1 WNHNN, CDR2 SYGVQD (reference sequence). The CDR3 DNA follows: TGCGCCAGCAGCGACAGGGCATCGGGCGAGCAGTACTTC. Amino acids: CASSDRASGEQYF.

This chain connects TRBV2 to TRBJ2-5, with D unresolved. Germline values: CDR1 SNHLY, CDR2 FYNNEI. V was shortened by 3 bases and J by 5 bases, with 7 bases between the two germline ends. This CDR3 comprises 12 residues. In DNA, the CDR3 is TGTGCCAGCAGTGAGCTTACGGAGACCCAGTACTTC. This codes for CASSELTETQYF.

The gene calls are TRBV7-7 and TRBJ2-7; weak D call: TRBD2 (5 bases). The CDR3 has 13 amino acids. The germline CDR1 and CDR2 sequences are SSHAT and FNYEAQ (reference sequence). CDR3 coding DNA: TGTGCTAGCTCTCCGAACCGGGGATCCGAGCAGTACTTC. Translating gives CASSPNRGSEQYF.

In its sample, this clone was seen once. V is TRBV2 and J is TRBJ1-1, with TRBD1 matching 8 bases. In germline, CDR1 is SNHLY, CDR2 FYNNEI. The CDR3 loop spans 14 amino acids. The J segment lost 0 bases and the V segment lost 8 bases, leaving 5 bases of the junction unmatched. The CDR3 DNA reads as TGTGCCAGCGATGGACAGGGACTGAACACTGAAGCTTTCTTT. The encoded protein is CASDGQGLNTEAFF.

This clone turned up a few times. V is TRBV2 and J is TRBJ2-5; 13 positions match TRBD2. The CDR3 extends over 17 amino acids. The J segment lost 3 bases and the V segment lost 6 bases, leaving 10 bases of the junction unmatched. Per germline, CDR1 SNHLY and CDR2 FYNNEI. In DNA form, the CDR3 reads TGTGCCAGCAGGCGGACTAGCGGGAGTTTAAAAGAAGAGACCCAGTACTTC. Translating gives CASRRTSGSLKEETQYF.

The gene calls are TRBV10-2 and TRBJ2-5; D is uncertain. This CDR3 contains 16 residues. V lost 0 bases and J lost 3, with 14 bases in between. Germline CDR1 and CDR2: WSHSY and SAAADI. The chain's CDR3 is CASSESRWGQKETQYF. CDR3 DNA sequence: TGCGCCAGCAGTGAGTCGAGATGGGGTCAGAAAGAGACCCAGTACTTC.

The CDR3 region is CAISADWLSSYNEQFF. The CDR3 DNA reads TGTGCCATCAGTGCTGACTGGTTGAGCTCCTACAATGAGCAGTTCTTC. This chain connects TRBV10-3 to TRBJ2-1, with unresolved D. The CDR3 extends over 16 amino acids. CDR1 is ENHRY and CDR2 is SYGVKD in the germline V gene. Trimming took off 4 bases at V and 0 bases at J, with 13 bases between the two ends.